These T cell receptor beta chains were read from a single sample in a study of T cells in Graves' hyperthyroidism and ophthalmopathy. TCRdb independently ran MiXCR on the multiplex PCR reads; one entry per CDR3 protein. The sample holds about 400,000 distinct CDR3 sequences, 15% to 18% seen once. The sample was blood. These receptors were obtained from a woman aged 18-29 years with Graves' hyperthyroidism that later progressed to Graves' ophthalmopathy. Each CDR3 is given with its conserved first and last residue. The D gene is left open where the match is weak. Rows give clone size only sometimes, using once, few, many, or a class for an expanded clone.

>few|TRBD1|TRBV28|TRBJ2-7
CASSWTGGVAYEQYF
TGTGCCAGCAGTTGGACAGGGGGTGTCGCCTACGAGCAGTACTTC
>few|NA|TRBV14|TRBJ1-2
CASSQEGRNLYGYTF
TGTGCCAGCAGCCAAGAGGGCAGGAACCTCTATGGCTACACCTTC
>many|TRBD2|TRBV6-4|TRBJ2-7
CASSSLAGSYEQYF
TGTGCCAGCAGTTCACTAGCGGGAAGCTACGAGCAGTACTTC
>many|NA|TRBV27|TRBJ2-1
CASTLGTPHNEQFF
TGTGCCAGCACCCTAGGGACCCCGCACAATGAGCAGTTCTTC
>many|TRBD2|TRBV20-1|TRBJ2-7
CSGRSLAGTYEQYF
TGCAGTGGAAGGAGTCTAGCGGGAACCTACGAGCAGTACTTC
>many|NA|TRBV7-6|TRBJ2-1
CASSLNWAVYNEQFF
TGTGCCAGCAGCTTAAATTGGGCCGTATACAATGAGCAGTTCTTC
>NA|NA|TRBV13|TRBJ1-6
CASSLGRGAGNSPLHF
TGTGCCAGCAGCTTAGGCCGGGGCGCGGGTAATTCACCCCTCCACTTT
>NA|NA|TRBV7-7|TRBJ2-1
CASSARGAGVEGEQFF
TGTGCTAGCAGCGCCAGGGGGGCGGGAGTGGAAGGTGAGCAGTTCTTC
>NA|NA|TRBV11-3|TRBJ2-1
CASSQWELGHNEQFF
TGTGCCAGCAGCCAATGGGAGCTGGGACACAATGAGCAGTTCTTC
>NA|NA|TRBV27|TRBJ1-1
CASSLSGSTVEAFF
TGTGCCAGCAGTTTATCGGGATCGACGGTTGAAGCTTTCTTT
>NA|TRBD1|TRBV18|TRBJ1-5
CASSPTGGVDQPQHF
TGTGCCAGCTCACCGACAGGGGGAGTGGATCAGCCCCAGCATTTT
>many|TRBD2|TRBV13|TRBJ2-7
CASTAGGGQTFEQYF
TGTGCCAGCACCGCGGGGGGAGGGCAGACTTTCGAGCAGTACTTC
>many|NA|TRBV29-1|TRBJ2-1
CSVGSYNEQFF
TGCAGCGTTGGGTCCTACAATGAGCAGTTCTTC
>many|NA|TRBV27|TRBJ2-7
CASTGRGVSGYEQYF
TGTGCCAGCACTGGAAGGGGGGTCTCGGGTTACGAGCAGTACTTC
>NA|TRBD1|TRBV2|TRBJ1-5
CASSEGQGMNQPQHF
TGTGCCAGCAGTGAGGGACAGGGGATGAATCAGCCCCAGCATTTT
>many|TRBD1|TRBV3-1|TRBJ2-5
CASSQNRGETQYF
TGTGCCAGCAGCCAGAACAGGGGAGAGACCCAGTACTTC
>NA|NA|TRBV27|TRBJ2-7
CASSFRGGASYEQYF
TGTGCCAGCAGTTTCAGGGGGGGTGCCTCCTACGAGCAGTACTTC
>many|NA|TRBV2|TRBJ2-3
CASKRQSSSDTQYF
TGTGCCAGCAAAAGACAAAGCAGCTCAGATACGCAGTATTTT
>NA|TRBD2|TRBV18|TRBJ2-3
CASSWGLASTDTQYF
TGTGCCAGCTCATGGGGACTAGCGTCCACAGATACGCAGTATTTT
>many|NA|TRBV28|TRBJ1-1
CASNPSGPEAFF
TGTGCCAGCAATCCCTCTGGCCCTGAAGCTTTCTTT
>many|TRBD2|TRBV27|TRBJ2-2
CASSLIGTIYTGELFF
TGTGCCAGCAGTTTAATTGGGACTATTTACACCGGGGAGCTGTTTTTT
>NA|NA|TRBV19|TRBJ1-2
CASSKILRWRGEGYTF
TGTGCCAGTAGTAAAATTCTGCGATGGAGGGGCGAGGGCTACACCTTC
>NA|NA|TRBV24-1|TRBJ2-3
CATSDLVGDTDTQYF
TGTGCCACCAGTGATTTAGTAGGGGACACAGATACGCAGTATTTT
>many|TRBD2|TRBV20-1|TRBJ2-7
CSAEAQREGPYEQYF
TGCAGTGCCGAGGCCCAGCGGGAGGGCCCCTACGAGCAGTACTTC
>NA|NA|TRBV4-2|TRBJ2-1
CASSQVTSGSSEQFF
TGTGCCAGCAGCCAAGTGACTAGTGGTTCCAGTGAGCAGTTCTTC
>many|NA|TRBV28|TRBJ2-7
CASSLRGGPYEQYF
TGTGCCAGCAGTCTAAGGGGGGGCCCCTACGAGCAGTACTTC
>many|NA|TRBV10-3|TRBJ1-1
CAISDRNTEAFF
TGTGCCATCAGTGACAGAAACACTGAAGCTTTCTTT
>many|TRBD2|TRBV6-1|TRBJ2-7
CASSRVRNSSGRAYEQYF
TGTGCCAGCAGCCGCGTAAGGAACTCTAGCGGGAGGGCCTACGAGCAGTACTTC
>many|NA|TRBV28|TRBJ1-5
CASSLMGQPQHF
TGTGCCAGCAGTTTAATGGGTCAGCCCCAGCATTTT
>NA|TRBD1|TRBV14|TRBJ2-3
CASSEDRGTQYF
TGTGCCAGCAGCGAGGACAGGGGAACGCAGTATTTT
>NA|TRBD2|TRBV24-1|TRBJ2-1
CATSDQTSGRKVEQFF
TGTGCCACCAGTGACCAAACTAGCGGGAGGAAGGTTGAGCAGTTCTTC
>few|NA|TRBV20-1|TRBJ2-2
CSARLSGTGELFF
TGCAGTGCTAGGTTATCGGGAACCGGGGAGCTGTTTTTT
>many|NA|TRBV2|TRBJ1-5
CASSEGIARGQPQHF
TGTGCCAGCAGTGAAGGTATAGCGCGGGGTCAGCCCCAGCATTTT
>many|NA|TRBV6-1|TRBJ2-3
CASRFRLASTDTQYF
TGTGCCAGCAGATTCCGACTGGCAAGCACAGATACGCAGTATTTT
>many|TRBD1|TRBV28|TRBJ1-4
CASRIRGLRSPTNEKLFF
TGTGCCAGCAGGATCAGGGGGCTACGGAGCCCAACTAATGAAAAACTGTTTTTT
>NA|TRBD2|TRBV20-1|TRBJ2-7
CSASASGRAGYEQYF
TGCAGTGCTAGCGCTAGCGGGAGGGCCGGATACGAGCAGTACTTC
>many|TRBD2|TRBV20-1|TRBJ2-5
CSASGRAVQETQYF
TGCAGTGCTAGCGGGAGGGCTGTTCAAGAGACCCAGTACTTC
>NA|TRBD1|TRBV27|TRBJ1-6
CASSLTGVYNSPLHF
TGTGCCAGCAGTTTGACAGGGGTGTATAATTCACCCCTCCACTTT
>NA|TRBD2|TRBV20-1|TRBJ2-7
CSARAGLARRSYEQYF
TGCAGTGCTAGAGCGGGACTAGCGAGGAGGTCCTACGAGCAGTACTTC
>many|TRBD2|TRBV24-1|TRBJ2-3
CATSGTRRGGPDTQYF
TGTGCCACCAGTGGAACTCGGAGGGGAGGGCCAGATACGCAGTATTTT
>many|NA|TRBV29-1|TRBJ2-1
CSVEGELLTYNEQFF
TGCAGCGTTGAAGGGGAGCTCCTCACCTACAATGAGCAGTTCTTC
>many|TRBD2|TRBV10-3|TRBJ2-3
CAISESLAGRTDTQYF
TGTGCCATCAGTGAGTCCCTAGCGGGCCGCACAGATACGCAGTATTTT
>many|TRBD1|TRBV24-1|TRBJ1-2
CATSGQGAYGYTF
TGTGCCACCAGTGGCCAGGGGGCCTATGGCTACACCTTC
>few|NA|TRBV27|TRBJ2-1
CASWRLQSSYNEQFF
TGTGCCAGCTGGCGACTTCAGAGCTCCTACAATGAGCAGTTCTTC
>many|TRBD2|TRBV10-2|TRBJ2-1
CASSASGGYNEQFF
TGCGCCAGCAGCGCTAGCGGGGGGTACAATGAGCAGTTCTTC
>many|NA|TRBV27|TRBJ2-7
CASSLTLAGKHGQYF
TGTGCCAGCAGTTTAACGTTGGCAGGGAAGCATGGGCAGTACTTC
>many|NA|TRBV5-1|TRBJ2-7
CASSLSWGSSYEQYF
TGCGCCAGCAGCTTGTCCTGGGGATCATCCTACGAGCAGTACTTC
>many|NA|TRBV29-1|TRBJ2-5
CSVARQARETQYF
TGCAGCGTTGCGAGACAAGCGCGGGAGACCCAGTACTTC
>few|NA|TRBV18|TRBJ2-7
CASSPSGAEQYF
TGTGCCAGCTCACCTTCCGGGGCCGAGCAGTACTTC
>many|NA|TRBV20-1|TRBJ2-1
CSALGGGNYNEQFF
TGCAGTGCCTTGGGCGGAGGTAACTACAATGAGCAGTTCTTC
>many|TRBD1|TRBV7-2|TRBJ1-2
CASSYTGGRGLGDSYGYTF
TGTGCCAGCAGCTACACCGGCGGGAGGGGGCTAGGGGATAGCTATGGCTACACCTTC
>few|TRBD2|TRBV3-1|TRBJ2-7
CASSQGVRRRSGSSYEQYF
TGTGCCAGCAGCCAAGGGGTTCGGAGGCGGAGCGGGAGCTCCTACGAGCAGTACTTC